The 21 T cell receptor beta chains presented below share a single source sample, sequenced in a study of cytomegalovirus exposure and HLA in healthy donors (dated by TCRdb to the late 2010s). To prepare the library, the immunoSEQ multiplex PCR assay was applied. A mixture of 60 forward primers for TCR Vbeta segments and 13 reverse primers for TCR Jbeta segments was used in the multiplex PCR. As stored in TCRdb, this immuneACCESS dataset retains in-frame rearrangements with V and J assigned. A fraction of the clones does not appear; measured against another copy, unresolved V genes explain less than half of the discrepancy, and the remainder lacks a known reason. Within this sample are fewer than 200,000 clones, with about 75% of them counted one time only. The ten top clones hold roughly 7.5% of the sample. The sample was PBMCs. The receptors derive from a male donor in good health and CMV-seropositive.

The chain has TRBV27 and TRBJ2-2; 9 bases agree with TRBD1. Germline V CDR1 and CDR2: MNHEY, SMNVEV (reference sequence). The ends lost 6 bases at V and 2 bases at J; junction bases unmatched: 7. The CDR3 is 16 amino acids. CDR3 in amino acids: CASSDPDRGNTGELFF. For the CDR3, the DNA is TGTGCCAGCAGCGACCCGGACAGGGGAAACACCGGGGAGCTGTTTTTT.

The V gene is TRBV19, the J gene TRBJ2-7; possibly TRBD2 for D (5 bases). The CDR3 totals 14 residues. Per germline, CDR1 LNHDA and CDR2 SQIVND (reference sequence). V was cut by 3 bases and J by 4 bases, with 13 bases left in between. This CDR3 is CASSIGLRRYEQYF. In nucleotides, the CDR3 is TGTGCCAGTAGTATTGGACTCCGGAGATACGAGCAGTACTTC.

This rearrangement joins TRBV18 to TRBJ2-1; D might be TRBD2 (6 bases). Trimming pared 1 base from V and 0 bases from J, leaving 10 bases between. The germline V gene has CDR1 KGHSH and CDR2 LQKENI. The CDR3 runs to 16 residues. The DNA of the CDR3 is TGTGCCAGCTCACCACAGCAGGGAGGCTCCTACAATGAGCAGTTCTTC. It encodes CASSPQQGGSYNEQFF.

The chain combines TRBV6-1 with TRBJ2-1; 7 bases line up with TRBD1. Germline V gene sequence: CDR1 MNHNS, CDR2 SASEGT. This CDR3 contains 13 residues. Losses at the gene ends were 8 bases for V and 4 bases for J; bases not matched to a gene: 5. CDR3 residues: CASVGQTYNEQFF. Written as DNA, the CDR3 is TGTGCCAGCGTGGGACAGACATACAATGAGCAGTTCTTC.

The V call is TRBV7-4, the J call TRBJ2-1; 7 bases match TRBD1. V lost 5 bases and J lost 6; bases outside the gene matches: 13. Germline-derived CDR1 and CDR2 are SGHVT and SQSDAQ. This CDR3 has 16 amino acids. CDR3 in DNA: TGTGCCAGCAGCAAAGGGGGCCTAGCAGACCCCAATGAGCAGTTCTTC. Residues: CASSKGGLADPNEQFF. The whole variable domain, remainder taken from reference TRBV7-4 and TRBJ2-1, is GAGVSQSPRYKVAKRGRDVALRCDSISGHVTLYWYRQTLGQGSEVLTYSQSDAQRDKSGRPSGRFSAERPERSVSTLKIQRTEQGDSAVYLCASSKGGLADPNEQFFGPGTRLTVL.

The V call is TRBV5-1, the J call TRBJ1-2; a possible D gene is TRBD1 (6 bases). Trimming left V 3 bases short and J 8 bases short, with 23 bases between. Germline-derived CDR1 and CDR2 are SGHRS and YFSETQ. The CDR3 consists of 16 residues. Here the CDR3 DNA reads TGCGCCAGCAGCTCTGTCGGACAGCCCCAAGGTACGGGCTACACCTTC. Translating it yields CASSSVGQPQGTGYTF.

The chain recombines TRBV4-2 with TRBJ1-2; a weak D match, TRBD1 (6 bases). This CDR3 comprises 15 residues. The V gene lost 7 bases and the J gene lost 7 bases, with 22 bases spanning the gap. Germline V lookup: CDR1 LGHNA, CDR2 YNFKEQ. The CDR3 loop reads CASTGGGALPGGYTF. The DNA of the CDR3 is TGTGCCAGCACAGGCGGGGGGGCGCTCCCGGGTGGCTACACCTTC.

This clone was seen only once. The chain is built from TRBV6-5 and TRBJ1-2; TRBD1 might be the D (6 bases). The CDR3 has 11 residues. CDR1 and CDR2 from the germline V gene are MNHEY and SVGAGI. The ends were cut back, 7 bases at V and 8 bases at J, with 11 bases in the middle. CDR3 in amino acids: CASKGGRGYTF. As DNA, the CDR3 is TGTGCCAGCAAGGGGGGGCGCGGCTACACCTTC.

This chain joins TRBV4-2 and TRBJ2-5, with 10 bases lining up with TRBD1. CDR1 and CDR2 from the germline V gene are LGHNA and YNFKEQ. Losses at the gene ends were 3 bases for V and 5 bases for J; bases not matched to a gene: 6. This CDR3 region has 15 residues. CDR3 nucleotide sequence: TGTGCCAGCAGCCAGGGGACAGGGGTTAAGGAGACCCAGTACTTC. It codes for CASSQGTGVKETQYF.

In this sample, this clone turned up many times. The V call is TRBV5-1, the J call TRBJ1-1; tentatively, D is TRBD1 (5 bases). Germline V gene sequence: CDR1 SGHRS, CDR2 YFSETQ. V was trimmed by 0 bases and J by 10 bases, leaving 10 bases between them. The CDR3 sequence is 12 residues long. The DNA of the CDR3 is TGCGCCAGCAGCTTGGCCTCAGGGCGAGCTTTCTTT. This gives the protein CASSLASGRAFF.

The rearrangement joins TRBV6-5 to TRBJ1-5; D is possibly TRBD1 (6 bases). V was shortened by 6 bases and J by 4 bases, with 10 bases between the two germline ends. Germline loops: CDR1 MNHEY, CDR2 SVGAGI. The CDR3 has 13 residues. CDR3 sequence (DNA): TGTGCCAGCAGGTCCGGGACAAATCAGCCCCAGCATTTT. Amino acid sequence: CASRSGTNQPQHF.

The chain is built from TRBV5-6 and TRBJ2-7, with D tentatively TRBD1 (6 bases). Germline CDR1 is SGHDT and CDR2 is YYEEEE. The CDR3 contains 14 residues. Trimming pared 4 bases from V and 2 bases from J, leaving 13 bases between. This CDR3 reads CASSPGPGAYEQYF. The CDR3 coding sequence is TGTGCCAGCAGCCCTGGACCAGGGGCCTACGAGCAGTACTTC. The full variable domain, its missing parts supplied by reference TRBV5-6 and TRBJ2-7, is DAGVTQSPTHLIKTRGQQVTLRCSPKSGHDTVSWYQQALGQGPQFIFQYYEEEERQRGNFPDRFSGHQFPNYSSELNVNALLLGDSALYLCASSPGPGAYEQYFGPGTRLTVT.

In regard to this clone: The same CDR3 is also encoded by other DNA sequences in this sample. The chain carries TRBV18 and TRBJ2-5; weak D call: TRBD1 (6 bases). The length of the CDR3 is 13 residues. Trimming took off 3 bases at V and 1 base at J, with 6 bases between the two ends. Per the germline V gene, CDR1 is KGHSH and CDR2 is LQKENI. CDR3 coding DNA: TGTGCCAGCTCACCGGACAGCCAAGAGACCCAGTACTTC. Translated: CASSPDSQETQYF.

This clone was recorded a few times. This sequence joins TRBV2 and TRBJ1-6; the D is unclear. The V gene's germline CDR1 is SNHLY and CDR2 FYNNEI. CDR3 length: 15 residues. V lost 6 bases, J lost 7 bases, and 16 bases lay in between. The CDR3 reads CASSRRIDGNSPLHF. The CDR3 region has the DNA TGTGCCAGCAGCCGACGGATTGACGGGAATTCACCCCTCCACTTT.

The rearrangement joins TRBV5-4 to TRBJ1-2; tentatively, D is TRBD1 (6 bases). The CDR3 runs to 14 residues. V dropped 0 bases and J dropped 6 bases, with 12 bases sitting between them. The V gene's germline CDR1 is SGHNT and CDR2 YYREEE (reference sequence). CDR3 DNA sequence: TGTGCCAGCAGCTTGGGGGGGCAGGGGAATGGCTACACCTTC. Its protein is CASSLGGQGNGYTF.

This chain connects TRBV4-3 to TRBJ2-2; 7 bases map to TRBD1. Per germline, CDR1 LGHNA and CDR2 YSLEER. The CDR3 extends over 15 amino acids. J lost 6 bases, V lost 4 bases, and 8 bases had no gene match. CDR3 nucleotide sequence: TGCGCCAGCAGCCCCCACAGGGGTGGGCCCGGGGAGCTGTTTTTT. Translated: CASSPHRGGPGELFF.

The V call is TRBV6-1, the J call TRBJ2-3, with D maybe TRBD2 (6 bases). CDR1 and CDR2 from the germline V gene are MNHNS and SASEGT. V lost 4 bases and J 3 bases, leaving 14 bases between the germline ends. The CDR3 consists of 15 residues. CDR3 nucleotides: TGTGCCAGCAGTGTAGGACGGGGGAAAACAGATACGCAGTATTTT. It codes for CASSVGRGKTDTQYF.

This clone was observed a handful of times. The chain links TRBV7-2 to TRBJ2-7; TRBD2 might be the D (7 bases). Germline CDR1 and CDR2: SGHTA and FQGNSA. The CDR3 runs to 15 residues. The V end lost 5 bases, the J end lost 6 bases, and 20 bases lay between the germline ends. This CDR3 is CASSPRGGWGGEQYF. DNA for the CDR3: TGTGCCAGCAGCCCCAGGGGAGGGTGGGGTGGCGAGCAGTACTTC.

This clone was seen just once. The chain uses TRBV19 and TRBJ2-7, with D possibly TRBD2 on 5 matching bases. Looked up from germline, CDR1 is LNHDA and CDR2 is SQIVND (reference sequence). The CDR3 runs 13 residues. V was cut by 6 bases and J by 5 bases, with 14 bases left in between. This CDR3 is CASSRGGHHEQYF. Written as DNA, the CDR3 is TGTGCCAGTAGCCGCGGCGGGCACCACGAGCAGTACTTC.

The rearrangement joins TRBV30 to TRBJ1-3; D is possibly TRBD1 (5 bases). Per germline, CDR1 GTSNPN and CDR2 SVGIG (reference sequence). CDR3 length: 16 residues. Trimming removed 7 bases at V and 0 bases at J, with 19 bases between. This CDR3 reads CAYQQAPSASGNTIYF. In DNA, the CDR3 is TGTGCCTATCAACAGGCCCCCTCGGCCTCTGGAAACACCATATATTTT. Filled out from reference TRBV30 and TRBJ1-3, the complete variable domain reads SQTIHQWPATLVQPVGSPLSLECTVEGTSNPNLYWYRQAAGRGLQLLFYSVGIGQISSEVPQNLSASRPQDRQFILSSKKLLLSDSGFYLCAYQQAPSASGNTIYFGEGSWLTVV.

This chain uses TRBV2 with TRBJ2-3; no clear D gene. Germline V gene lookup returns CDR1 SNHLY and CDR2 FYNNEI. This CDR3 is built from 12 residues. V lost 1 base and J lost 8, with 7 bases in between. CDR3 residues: CASSEVGSTQYF. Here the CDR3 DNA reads TGTGCCAGCAGTGAAGTCGGGTCTACGCAGTATTTT.